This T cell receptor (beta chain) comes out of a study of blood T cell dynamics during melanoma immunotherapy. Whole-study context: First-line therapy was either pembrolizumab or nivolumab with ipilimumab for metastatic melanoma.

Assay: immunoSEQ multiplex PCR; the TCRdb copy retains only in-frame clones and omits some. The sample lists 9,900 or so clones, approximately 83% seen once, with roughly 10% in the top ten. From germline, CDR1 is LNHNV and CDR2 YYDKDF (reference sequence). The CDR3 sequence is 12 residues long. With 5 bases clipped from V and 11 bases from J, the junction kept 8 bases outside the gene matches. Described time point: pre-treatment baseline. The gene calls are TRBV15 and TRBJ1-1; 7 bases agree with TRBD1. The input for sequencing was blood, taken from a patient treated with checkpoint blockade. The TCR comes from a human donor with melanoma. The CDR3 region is CATSGMDRMAFF. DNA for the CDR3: TGTGCCACCAGCGGAATGGACAGGATGGCTTTCTTT.